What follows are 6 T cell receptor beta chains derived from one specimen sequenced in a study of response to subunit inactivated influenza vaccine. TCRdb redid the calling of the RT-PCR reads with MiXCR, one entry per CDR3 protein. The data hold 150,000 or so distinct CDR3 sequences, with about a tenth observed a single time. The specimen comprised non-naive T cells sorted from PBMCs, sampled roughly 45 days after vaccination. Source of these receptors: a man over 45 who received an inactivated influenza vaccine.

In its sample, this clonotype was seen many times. The CDR3 here is CASSRDRVASGNTIYF. In nucleotides, the CDR3 is TGTGCCAGCAGTCGTGACAGGGTAGCAAGTGGAAACACCATATATTTT. The V gene is TRBV12-3 or TRBV12-4, the J gene TRBJ1-3, with 7 bases matching TRBD1. Germline trimming cut 5 bases from V and 3 bases from J; bases unmatched to any gene: 10. This CDR3 region has 16 residues.

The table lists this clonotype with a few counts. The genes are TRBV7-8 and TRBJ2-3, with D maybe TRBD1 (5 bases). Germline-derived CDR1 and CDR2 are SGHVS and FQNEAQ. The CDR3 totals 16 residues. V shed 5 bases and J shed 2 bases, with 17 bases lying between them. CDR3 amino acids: CASSVGAATTTDTQYF. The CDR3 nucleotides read TGTGCCAGCAGCGTAGGGGCGGCAACGACCACAGATACGCAGTATTTT.

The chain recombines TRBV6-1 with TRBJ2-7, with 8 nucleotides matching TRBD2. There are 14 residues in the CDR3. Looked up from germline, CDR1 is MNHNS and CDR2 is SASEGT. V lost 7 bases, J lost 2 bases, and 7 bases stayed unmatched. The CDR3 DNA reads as TGTGCCAGCATGAATTCAGCGGGGGCCTACGAGCAGTACTTC. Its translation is CASMNSAGAYEQYF.

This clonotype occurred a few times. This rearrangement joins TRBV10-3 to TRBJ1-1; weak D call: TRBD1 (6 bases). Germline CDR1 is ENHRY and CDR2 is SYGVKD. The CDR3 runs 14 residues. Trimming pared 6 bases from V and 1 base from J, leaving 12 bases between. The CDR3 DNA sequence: TGTGCCATCAGACCAGGGGATGGGAACACTGAAGCTTTCTTT. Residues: CAIRPGDGNTEAFF.

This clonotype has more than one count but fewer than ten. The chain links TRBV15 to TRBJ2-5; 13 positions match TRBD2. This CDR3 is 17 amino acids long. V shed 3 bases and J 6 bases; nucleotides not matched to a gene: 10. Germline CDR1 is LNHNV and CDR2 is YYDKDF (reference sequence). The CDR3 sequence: CATSSSPGLAGSKTQYF. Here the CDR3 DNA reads TGTGCCACCAGCAGCAGCCCGGGACTAGCGGGGTCAAAGACCCAGTACTTC.

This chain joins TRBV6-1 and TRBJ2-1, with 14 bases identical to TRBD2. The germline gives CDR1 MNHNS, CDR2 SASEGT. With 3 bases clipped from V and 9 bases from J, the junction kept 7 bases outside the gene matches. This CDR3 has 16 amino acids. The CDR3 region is CASSDGTSGGRGEQFF. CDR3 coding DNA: TGTGCCAGCAGTGACGGGACTAGCGGGGGCCGAGGTGAGCAGTTCTTC.